This T cell receptor (beta chain) appears in the sequencing data of a study of control samples from healthy donors and cancer patients. In this sample, this clone turned up once. TCRdb keeps only in-frame clones here, not all; method: immunoSEQ multiplex PCR. The data show tens of thousands of clones, less than 90% seen once. The CDR3 has 11 residues. V shed 4 bases and J shed 5 bases, with 5 bases lying between them. Germline CDR1 and CDR2: SQVTM and ANQGSEA. This TCR was recovered from an older woman in good health. Sample: blood. The chain couples TRBV29-1 to TRBJ1-4; D gene ambiguous. This CDR3 reads CSVVGNEKLFF. The CDR3 DNA follows: TGCAGCGTTGTTGGAAATGAAAAACTGTTTTTT.